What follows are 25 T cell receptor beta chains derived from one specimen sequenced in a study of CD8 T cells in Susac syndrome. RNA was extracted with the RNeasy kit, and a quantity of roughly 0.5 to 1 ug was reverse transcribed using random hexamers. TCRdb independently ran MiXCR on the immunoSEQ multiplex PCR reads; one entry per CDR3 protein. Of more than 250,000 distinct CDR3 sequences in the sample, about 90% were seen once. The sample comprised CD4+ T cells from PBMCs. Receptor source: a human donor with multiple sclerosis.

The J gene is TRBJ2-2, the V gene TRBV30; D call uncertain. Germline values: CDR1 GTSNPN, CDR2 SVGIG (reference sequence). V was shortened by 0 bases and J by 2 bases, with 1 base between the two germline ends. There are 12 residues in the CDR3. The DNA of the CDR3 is TGTGCCTGGAGTGTTAACACCGGGGAGCTGTTTTTT. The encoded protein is CAWSVNTGELFF.

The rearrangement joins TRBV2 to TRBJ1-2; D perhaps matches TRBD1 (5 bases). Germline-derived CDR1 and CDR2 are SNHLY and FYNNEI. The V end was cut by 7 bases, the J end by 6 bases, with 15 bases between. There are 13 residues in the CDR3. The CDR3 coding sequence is TGTGCCAGCAACCGGGGCTCTTCGGATGGCTACACCTTC. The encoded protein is CASNRGSSDGYTF.

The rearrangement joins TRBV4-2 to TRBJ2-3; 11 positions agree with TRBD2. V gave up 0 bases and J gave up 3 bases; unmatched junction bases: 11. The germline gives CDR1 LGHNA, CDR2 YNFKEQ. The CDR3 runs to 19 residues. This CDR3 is CASSQDLRLSSGRTDTQYF. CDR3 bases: TGTGCCAGCAGCCAAGATTTGCGGCTTTCTAGCGGGAGGACAGATACGCAGTATTTT.

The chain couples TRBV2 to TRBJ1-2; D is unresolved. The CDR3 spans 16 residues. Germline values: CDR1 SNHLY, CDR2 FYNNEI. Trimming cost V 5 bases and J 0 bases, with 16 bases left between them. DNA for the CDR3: TGTGCCAGCAGTACGTCCAACTCCGAATCTAACTATGGCTACACCTTC. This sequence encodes CASSTSNSESNYGYTF.

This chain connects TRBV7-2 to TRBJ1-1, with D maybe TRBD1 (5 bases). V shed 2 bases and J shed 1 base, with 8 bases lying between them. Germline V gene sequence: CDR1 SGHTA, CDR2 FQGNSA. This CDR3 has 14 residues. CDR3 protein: CASSLIGGNTEAFF. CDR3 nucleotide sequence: TGTGCCAGCAGCTTAATCGGGGGGAACACTGAAGCTTTCTTT.

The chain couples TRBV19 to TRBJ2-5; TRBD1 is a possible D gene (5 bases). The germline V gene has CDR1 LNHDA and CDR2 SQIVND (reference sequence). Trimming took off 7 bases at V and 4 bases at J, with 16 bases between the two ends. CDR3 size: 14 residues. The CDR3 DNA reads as TGTGCCAGTACCCAGGGTTTGACGACAGAGACCCAGTACTTC. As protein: CASTQGLTTETQYF.

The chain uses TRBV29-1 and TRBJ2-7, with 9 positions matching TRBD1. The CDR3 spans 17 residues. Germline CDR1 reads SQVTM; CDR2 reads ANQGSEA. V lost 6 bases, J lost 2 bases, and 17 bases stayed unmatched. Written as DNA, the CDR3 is TGCAGCGTGAAAGGGGATACAGGGGGCCTTTATCCCTACGAGCAGTACTTC. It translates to CSVKGDTGGLYPYEQYF.

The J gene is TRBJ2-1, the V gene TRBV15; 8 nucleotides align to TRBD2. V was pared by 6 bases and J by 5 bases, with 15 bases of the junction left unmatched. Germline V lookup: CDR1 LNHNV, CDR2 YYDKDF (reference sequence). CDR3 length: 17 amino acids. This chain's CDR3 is CATRHSGKGGGHNEQFF. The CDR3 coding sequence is TGTGCCACCAGACATAGCGGGAAGGGGGGGGGACACAATGAGCAGTTCTTC.

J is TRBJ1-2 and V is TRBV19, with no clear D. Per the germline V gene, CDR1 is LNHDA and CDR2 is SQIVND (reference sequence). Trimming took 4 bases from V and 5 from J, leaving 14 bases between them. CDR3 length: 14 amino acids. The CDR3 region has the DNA TGTGCCAGTAGTAACCGGGTCGCCTCGTATGGCTACACCTTC. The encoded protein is CASSNRVASYGYTF.

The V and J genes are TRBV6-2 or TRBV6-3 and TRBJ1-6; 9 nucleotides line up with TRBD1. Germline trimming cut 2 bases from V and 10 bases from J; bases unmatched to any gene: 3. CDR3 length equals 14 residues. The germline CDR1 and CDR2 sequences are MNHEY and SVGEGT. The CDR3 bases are TGTGCCAGCAGTTACAACAGGGGGCCGTCACCCCTCCACTTT. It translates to CASSYNRGPSPLHF.

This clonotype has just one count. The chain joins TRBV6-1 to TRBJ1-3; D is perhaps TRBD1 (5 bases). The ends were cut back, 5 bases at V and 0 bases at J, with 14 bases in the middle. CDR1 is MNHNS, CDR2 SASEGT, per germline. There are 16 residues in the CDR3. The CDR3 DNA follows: TGTGCCAGCAGTCGCCGGGACGGACGCTCTGGAAACACCATATATTTT. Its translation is CASSRRDGRSGNTIYF.

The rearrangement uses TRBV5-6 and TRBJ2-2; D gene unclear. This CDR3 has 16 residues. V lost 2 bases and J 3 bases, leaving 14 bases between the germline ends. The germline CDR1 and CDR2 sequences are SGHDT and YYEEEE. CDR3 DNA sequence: TGTGCCAGCAGCTTTAAACTTCTCGGCGACACCGGGGAGCTGTTTTTT. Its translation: CASSFKLLGDTGELFF.

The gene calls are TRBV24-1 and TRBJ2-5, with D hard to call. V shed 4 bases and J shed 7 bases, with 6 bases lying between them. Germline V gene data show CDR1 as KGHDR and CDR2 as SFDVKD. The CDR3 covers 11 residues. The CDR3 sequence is CATSDSRTQYF. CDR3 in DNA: TGTGCCACCAGTGACTCCCGGACCCAGTACTTC.

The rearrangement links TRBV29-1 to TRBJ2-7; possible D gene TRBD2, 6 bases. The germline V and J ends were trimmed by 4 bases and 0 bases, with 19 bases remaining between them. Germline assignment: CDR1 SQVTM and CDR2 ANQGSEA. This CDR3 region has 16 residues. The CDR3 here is CSVVGYRAGNSYEQYF. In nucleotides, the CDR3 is TGCAGCGTTGTAGGCTATCGGGCGGGGAACTCCTACGAGCAGTACTTC.

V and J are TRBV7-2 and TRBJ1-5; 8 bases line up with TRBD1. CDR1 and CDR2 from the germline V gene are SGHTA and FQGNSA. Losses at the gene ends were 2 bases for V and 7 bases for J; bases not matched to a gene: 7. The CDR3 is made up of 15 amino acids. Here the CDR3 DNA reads TGTGCCAGCAGCTTATCGGGGGGGACAGGCCAGCCCCAGCATTTT. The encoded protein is CASSLSGGTGQPQHF.

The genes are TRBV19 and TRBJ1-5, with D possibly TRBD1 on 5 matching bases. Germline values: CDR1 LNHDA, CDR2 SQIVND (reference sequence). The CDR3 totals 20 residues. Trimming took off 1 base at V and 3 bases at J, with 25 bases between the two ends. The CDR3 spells CASSIVRGGGANRINQPQHF. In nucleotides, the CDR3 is TGTGCCAGTAGTATAGTGAGGGGCGGAGGCGCCAACAGGATCAATCAGCCCCAGCATTTT.

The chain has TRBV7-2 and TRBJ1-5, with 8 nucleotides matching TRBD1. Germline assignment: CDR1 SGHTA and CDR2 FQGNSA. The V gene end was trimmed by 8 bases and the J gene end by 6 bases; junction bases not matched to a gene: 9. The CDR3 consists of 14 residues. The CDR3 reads CASRGQGVGQPQHF. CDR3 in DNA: TGTGCCAGCCGTGGACAGGGTGTGGGTCAGCCCCAGCATTTT.

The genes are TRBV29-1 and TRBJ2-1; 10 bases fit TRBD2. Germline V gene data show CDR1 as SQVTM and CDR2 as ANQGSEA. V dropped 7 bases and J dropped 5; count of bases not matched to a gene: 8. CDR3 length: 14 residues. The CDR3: CSARPSGSHNEQFF. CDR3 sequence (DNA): TGCAGCGCCCGCCCTAGCGGGAGCCACAATGAGCAGTTCTTC.

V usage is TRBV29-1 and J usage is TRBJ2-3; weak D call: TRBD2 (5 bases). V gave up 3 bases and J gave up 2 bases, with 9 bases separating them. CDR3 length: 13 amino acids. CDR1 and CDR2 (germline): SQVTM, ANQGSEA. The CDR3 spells CSVEGDSTDTQYF. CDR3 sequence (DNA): TGCAGCGTTGAGGGAGACTCCACAGATACGCAGTATTTT.

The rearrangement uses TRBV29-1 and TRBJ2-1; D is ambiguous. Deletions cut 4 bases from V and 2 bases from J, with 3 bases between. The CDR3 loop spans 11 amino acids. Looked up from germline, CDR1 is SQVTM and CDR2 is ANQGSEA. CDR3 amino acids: CSVATYNEQFF. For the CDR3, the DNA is TGCAGCGTTGCAACCTACAATGAGCAGTTCTTC.

Here the CDR3 DNA reads TGTGCCAGCAGCCTTACCTCCGGACATCCGTACAATGAGCAGTTCTTC. Translation: CASSLTSGHPYNEQFF. The gene calls are TRBV7-2 and TRBJ2-1, with D possibly TRBD1 on 5 matching bases. Germline values: CDR1 SGHTA, CDR2 FQGNSA. This CDR3 is 16 amino acids long. Trimming took 5 bases from V and 4 from J, leaving 18 bases between them.

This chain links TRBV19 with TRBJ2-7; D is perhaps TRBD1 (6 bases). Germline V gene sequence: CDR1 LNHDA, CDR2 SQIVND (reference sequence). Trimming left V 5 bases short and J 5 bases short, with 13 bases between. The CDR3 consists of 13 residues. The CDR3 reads CASSSPGVHEQYF. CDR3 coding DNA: TGTGCCAGTAGTTCCCCAGGGGTACACGAGCAGTACTTC.

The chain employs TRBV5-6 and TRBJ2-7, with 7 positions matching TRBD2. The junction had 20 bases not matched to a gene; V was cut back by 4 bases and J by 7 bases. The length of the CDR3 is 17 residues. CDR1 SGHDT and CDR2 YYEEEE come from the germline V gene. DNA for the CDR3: TGTGCCAGCAGCCACAGTTGGGGGGGGAGGGCCTACTGGGAGCAGTACTTC. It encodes CASSHSWGGRAYWEQYF.

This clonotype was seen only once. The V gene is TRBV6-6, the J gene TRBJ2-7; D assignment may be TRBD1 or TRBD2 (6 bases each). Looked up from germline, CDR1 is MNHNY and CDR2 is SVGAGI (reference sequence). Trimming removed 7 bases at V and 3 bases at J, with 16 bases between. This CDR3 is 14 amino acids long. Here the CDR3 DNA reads TGTGCCAGCATTTCAACCGGGGGCTTCTACGAGCAGTACTTC. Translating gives CASISTGGFYEQYF.

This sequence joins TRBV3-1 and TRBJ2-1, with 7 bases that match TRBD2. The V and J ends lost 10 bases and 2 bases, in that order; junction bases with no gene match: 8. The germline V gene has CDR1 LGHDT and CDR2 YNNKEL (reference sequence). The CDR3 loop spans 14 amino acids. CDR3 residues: CATSLAVAYNEQFF. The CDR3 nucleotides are TGTGCCACCTCCCTAGCGGTGGCCTACAATGAGCAGTTCTTC.